The 13 T cell receptor beta chains below come from one sample, sequenced in a study of T cells after yellow fever vaccination. TCRdb re-derived calls from the 5' RACE reads in MiXCR, one entry per CDR3 protein. The sample records hundreds of thousands of distinct CDR3 sequences, roughly 6.2% being singletons. Sequencing was performed on PBMCs, taken 5 days after the yellow fever booster vaccination. Receptor source: a young man who received the YFV17D yellow fever vaccine.

This clonotype has a count of ten or more. The chain couples TRBV7-3 to TRBJ2-3; perhaps D is TRBD1 or TRBD2 (5 bases each). V was shortened by 2 bases and J by 1 base, with 10 bases between the two germline ends. Germline V lookup: CDR1 SGHTA, CDR2 FQGTGA. The CDR3 totals 15 residues. CDR3 sequence (DNA): TGTGCCAGCAGCTTACCGGGACCTGGCACAGATACGCAGTATTTT. This encodes CASSLPGPGTDTQYF.

The V and J genes are TRBV7-9 and TRBJ2-3; the D gene is possibly TRBD1 (6 bases). Trimming cost V 8 bases and J 4 bases, with 13 bases left between them. CDR1 and CDR2 from the germline V gene are SEHNR and FQNEAQ (reference sequence). This CDR3 is 13 amino acids long. CDR3 region: CASGYRASDTQYF. The CDR3 nucleotides are TGTGCCAGCGGGTACAGGGCATCAGATACGCAGTATTTT.

This clonotype has more than one count but fewer than ten. The rearrangement uses TRBV29-1 and TRBJ2-3, with TRBD2 matching 7 bases. Germline lookup yields CDR1 SQVTM and CDR2 ANQGSEA. The length of the CDR3 is 14 residues. The J segment lost 6 bases and the V segment lost 8 bases, leaving 14 bases of the junction unmatched. The CDR3 sequence: CSSQGASGGDTQYF. As DNA, the CDR3 is TGCAGCTCCCAAGGGGCTAGCGGAGGGGATACGCAGTATTTT.

Only a few counts were recorded for this clonotype. This sequence joins TRBV7-2 and TRBJ1-5, with TRBD1 as a possible D gene (6 bases). CDR1 is SGHTA, CDR2 FQGNSA, per germline. V lost 8 bases, J lost 3 bases, and 17 bases lay in between. This CDR3 region has 15 residues. The CDR3 here is CASSQGDITNQPQHF. CDR3 nucleotides: TGTGCCAGCTCCCAAGGGGACATTACCAATCAGCCCCAGCATTTT.

This clonotype was detected ten times or more. The chain couples TRBV5-1 to TRBJ2-1, with D unclear. This CDR3 is built from 11 residues. V was clipped by 2 bases and J by 6 bases, with 3 bases between them. Germline lookup yields CDR1 SGHRS and CDR2 YFSETQ. For the CDR3, the DNA is TGCGCCAGCAGCTTAGGCAATGAGCAGTTCTTC. Its protein is CASSLGNEQFF. Looking up the rest from reference TRBV5-1 and TRBJ2-1 gives the full variable domain: KAGVTQTPRYLIKTRGQQVTLSCSPISGHRSVSWYQQTPGQGLQFLFEYFSETQRNKGNFPGRFSGRQFSNSRSEMNVSTLELGDSALYLCASSLGNEQFFGPGTRLTVL.

This clonotype has at least ten counts. V is TRBV15 and J is TRBJ2-1, with TRBD2 matching 8 bases. Germline assignment: CDR1 LNHNV and CDR2 YYDKDF (reference sequence). The CDR3 has 15 residues. V was pared by 3 bases and J by 1 base, with 2 bases of the junction left unmatched. The CDR3 DNA sequence: TGTGCCACCAGCAGTACTAGCGGATCCTACAATGAGCAGTTCTTC. This sequence encodes CATSSTSGSYNEQFF.

This clonotype was seen at least ten times. The rearrangement uses TRBV5-4 and TRBJ2-3; D call uncertain. The ends were cut back, 7 bases at V and 6 bases at J, with 15 bases in the middle. Germline CDR1 is SGHNT and CDR2 is YYREEE (reference sequence). The CDR3 has 13 amino acids. As DNA, the CDR3 is TGTGCCAGCTCGGCCCCCACGGTTGATACGCAGTATTTT. Translation: CASSAPTVDTQYF.

The sample holds many counts of this clonotype. The rearrangement uses TRBV6-2 or TRBV6-3 and TRBJ2-7; perhaps TRBD2 as D (6 bases). This CDR3 comprises 14 residues. Germline CDR1 MNHEY, CDR2 SVGEGT. Trimming stripped 2 bases from V and 2 bases from J, with 10 bases between. CDR3 sequence reads: CASSYGGGTYEQYF. The CDR3 DNA reads as TGTGCCAGCAGTTACGGAGGCGGGACCTACGAGCAGTACTTC.

The rearrangement uses TRBV5-1 and TRBJ2-1; 9 bases agree with TRBD1. Per germline, CDR1 SGHRS and CDR2 YFSETQ. This CDR3 region has 17 residues. J was trimmed by 0 bases and V by 3 bases; bases with no gene match: 7. The CDR3 reads CASSSGQGDSSYNEQFF. The CDR3 nucleotides are TGCGCCAGCAGCTCGGGACAGGGCGATTCCTCCTACAATGAGCAGTTCTTC.

The gene calls are TRBV20-1 and TRBJ2-4; 13 bases are a match to TRBD2. Germline CDR1 reads DFQATT; CDR2 reads SNEGSKA (reference sequence). The length of the CDR3 is 17 residues. V gave up 6 bases and J gave up 0 bases; unmatched junction bases: 8. The CDR3 bases are TGCAGTGCGGAACTAGCGGGAGGGCGTCTAGCCAAAAACATTCAGTACTTC. It codes for CSAELAGGRLAKNIQYF.

This clonotype appeared a few times. V usage is TRBV11-2 and J usage is TRBJ1-6; D unresolved. CDR1 is SGHAT and CDR2 is FQNNGV in the germline V gene. Trimming took off 1 base at V and 1 base at J, with 5 bases between the two ends. CDR3 length equals 15 residues. The CDR3 nucleotides read TGTGCCAGCAGCTTAGGGGCTTCCTATAATTCACCCCTCCACTTT. It yields the protein CASSLGASYNSPLHF.

This clonotype was observed a handful of times. The CDR3 loop is CASSFGPSDTEAFF. CDR3 in DNA: TGTGCCAGCAGCTTCGGCCCCTCGGACACTGAAGCTTTCTTT. This chain joins TRBV5-4 and TRBJ1-1; D gene unclear. Germline V CDR1 and CDR2: SGHNT, YYREEE (reference sequence). With 2 bases removed from V and 3 bases from J, the gap between germline ends came to 11 bases. This CDR3 has 14 amino acids.

This clonotype has more than one count but fewer than ten. The rearrangement links TRBV6-2 or TRBV6-3 to TRBJ2-2; D uncertain. CDR3 length equals 14 residues. V lost 8 bases and J 6 bases, leaving 16 bases between the germline ends. Per the germline V gene, CDR1 is MNHEY and CDR2 is SVGEGT. The CDR3 loop is CASSPDASAGELFF. Written as DNA, the CDR3 is TGTGCCAGCTCCCCAGACGCGTCGGCCGGGGAGCTGTTTTTT.